This TCR beta chain originates from a study of T cells in Graves' hyperthyroidism and ophthalmopathy. TCR beta CDR3 regions were amplified from RNA transcripts. TCR CDR3 underwent first-round RT-PCR with the HTBI primer set. A single record per CDR3 protein comes from TCRdb applying MiXCR to the multiplex PCR reads. The repertoire holds around 340,000 distinct CDR3 sequences, with roughly 21% as singletons. The study excluded patients with uncontrolled infection, other autoimmune disease, pregnancy or lactation. The PBMCs had their origin in about 9.7 ml of fresh peripheral blood. Broader study findings: Also found in blood were most expanded thyroid clonotypes above 0.001. Before onset, ophthalmopathy was predicted by the model a median around 6 months earlier.

This clonotype was counted a few times. The antigen is unknown. After removal of 6 bases from V and 1 base from J, the junction contained 4 bases not matched to a gene. CDR1 is WSHSY and CDR2 is SAAADI in the germline V gene. This CDR3 region has 17 residues. What was sequenced was blood. This TCR was sampled from a woman between 45 and 60 years old with Graves' hyperthyroidism. This chain joins TRBV10-2 and TRBJ2-2; 14 bases line up with TRBD2. CDR3 protein: CASRRTSGGRNTGELFF. The CDR3 bases are TGCGCCAGCAGAAGGACTAGCGGGGGGCGGAACACCGGGGAGCTGTTTTTT.